This T cell receptor beta chain was recovered during a study of shared clonotypes between healthy human individuals. Per the germline V gene, CDR1 is MGHDK and CDR2 is SYGVNS. This CDR3 region has 18 residues. V was clipped by 1 base and J by 4 bases; unmatched bases: 8. Data came from immunoSEQ multiplex PCR; TCRdb stores just in-frame clones and leaves some out. The data contain roughly 1.5 million clones, under 99% of them singletons. The source material was naive CD4+ T cells sorted from blood. The sample's subset: CD45RA+ positively selected. The V gene is TRBV25-1, the J gene TRBJ2-2; 11 positions agree with TRBD1. The origin of this receptor is a young man in good health. The CDR3 here is CASSEFPGQGASTGELFF. In DNA, the CDR3 is TGTGCCAGCAGTGAATTCCCTGGACAGGGGGCGAGCACCGGGGAGCTGTTTTTT.